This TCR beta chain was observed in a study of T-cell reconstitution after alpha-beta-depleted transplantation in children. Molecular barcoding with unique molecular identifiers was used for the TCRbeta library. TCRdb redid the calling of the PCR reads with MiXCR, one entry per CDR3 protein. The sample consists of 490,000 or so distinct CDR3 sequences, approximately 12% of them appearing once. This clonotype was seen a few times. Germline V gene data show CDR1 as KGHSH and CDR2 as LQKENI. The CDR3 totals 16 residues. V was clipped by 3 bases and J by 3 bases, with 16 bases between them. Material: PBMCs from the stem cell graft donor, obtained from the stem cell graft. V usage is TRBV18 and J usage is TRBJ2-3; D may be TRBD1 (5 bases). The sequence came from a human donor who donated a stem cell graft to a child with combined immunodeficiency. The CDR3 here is CASSPGGAGVTDTQYF. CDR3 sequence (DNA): TGTGCCAGCTCACCGGGTGGGGCAGGAGTTACAGATACGCAGTATTTT.